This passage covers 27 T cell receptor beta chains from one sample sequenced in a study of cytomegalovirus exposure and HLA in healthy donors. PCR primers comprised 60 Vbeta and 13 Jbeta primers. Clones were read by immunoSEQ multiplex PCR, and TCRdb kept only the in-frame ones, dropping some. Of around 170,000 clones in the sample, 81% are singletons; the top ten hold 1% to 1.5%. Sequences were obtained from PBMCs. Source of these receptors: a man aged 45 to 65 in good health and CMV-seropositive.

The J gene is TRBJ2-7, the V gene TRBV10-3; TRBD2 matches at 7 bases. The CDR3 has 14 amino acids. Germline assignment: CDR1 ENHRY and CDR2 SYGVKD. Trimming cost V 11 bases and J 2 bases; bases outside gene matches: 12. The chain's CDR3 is CAAGRREPPYEQYF. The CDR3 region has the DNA TGTGCCGCTGGCCGGCGGGAGCCACCCTACGAGCAGTACTTC.

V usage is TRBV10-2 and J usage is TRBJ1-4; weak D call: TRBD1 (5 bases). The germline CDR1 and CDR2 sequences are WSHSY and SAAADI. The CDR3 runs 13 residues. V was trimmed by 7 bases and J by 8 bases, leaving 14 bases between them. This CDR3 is CASKAGKGEKLFF. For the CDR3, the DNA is TGCGCCAGCAAGGCAGGCAAGGGGGAAAAACTGTTTTTT.

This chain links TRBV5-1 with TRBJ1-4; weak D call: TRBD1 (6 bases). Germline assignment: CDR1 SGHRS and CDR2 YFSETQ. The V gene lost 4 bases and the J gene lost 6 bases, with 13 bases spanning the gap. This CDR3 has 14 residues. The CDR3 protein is CASSAQGPYEKLFF. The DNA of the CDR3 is TGCGCCAGCAGCGCACAGGGACCTTATGAAAAACTGTTTTTT.

CDR3 bases: TGTGCCTGGAGTCGACAGGGGAACACTGAAGCTTTCTTT. Its protein product is CAWSRQGNTEAFF. The genes are TRBV30 and TRBJ1-1, with 7 bases matching TRBD1. The CDR3 covers 13 residues. The germline V gene has CDR1 GTSNPN and CDR2 SVGIG (reference sequence). The V gene end was trimmed by 2 bases and the J gene end by 1 base; junction bases not matched to a gene: 1.

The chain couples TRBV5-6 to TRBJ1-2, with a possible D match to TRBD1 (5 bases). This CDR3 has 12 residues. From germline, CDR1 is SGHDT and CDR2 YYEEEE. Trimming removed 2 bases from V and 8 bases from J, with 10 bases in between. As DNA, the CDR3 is TGTGCCAGCAGCTTTGTAGACAGAGGCTACACCTTC. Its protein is CASSFVDRGYTF.

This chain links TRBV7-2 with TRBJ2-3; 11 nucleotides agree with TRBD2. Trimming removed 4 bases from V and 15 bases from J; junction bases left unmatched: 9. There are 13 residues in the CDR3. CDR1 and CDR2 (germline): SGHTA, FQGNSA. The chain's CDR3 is CASSYMTSGKIYF. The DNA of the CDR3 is TGTGCCAGCAGCTACATGACTAGCGGGAAAATATATTTT.

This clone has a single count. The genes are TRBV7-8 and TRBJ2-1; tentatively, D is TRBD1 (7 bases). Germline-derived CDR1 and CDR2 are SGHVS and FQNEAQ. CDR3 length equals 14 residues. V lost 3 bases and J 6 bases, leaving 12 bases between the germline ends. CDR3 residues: CASSLWRDSNEQFF. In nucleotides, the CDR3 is TGTGCCAGCAGCTTGTGGCGGGACAGCAATGAGCAGTTCTTC.

The CDR3 is CASSLGGPADTQYF. In DNA, the CDR3 is TGCGCCAGCAGCTTAGGAGGGCCAGCAGATACGCAGTATTTT. This sequence joins TRBV5-1 and TRBJ2-3; perhaps TRBD2 as D (6 bases). The CDR3 totals 14 residues. Between the trimmed V and J ends, which lost 2 bases and 4 bases, there was a span of 11 bases. Germline CDR1 SGHRS, CDR2 YFSETQ.

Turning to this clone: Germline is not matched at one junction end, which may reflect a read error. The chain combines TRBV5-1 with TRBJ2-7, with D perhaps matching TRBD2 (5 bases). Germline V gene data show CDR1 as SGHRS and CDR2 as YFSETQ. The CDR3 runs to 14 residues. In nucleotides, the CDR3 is TGCGCCAGCAGCTTGGTTTCTAGCTCCTACGGGCAGTACTTC. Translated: CASSLVSSSYGQYF. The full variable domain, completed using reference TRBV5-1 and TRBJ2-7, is KAGVTQTPRYLIKTRGQQVTLSCSPISGHRSVSWYQQTPGQGLQFLFEYFSETQRNKGNFPGRFSGRQFSNSRSEMNVSTLELGDSALYLCASSLVSSSYGQYFGPGTRLTVT.

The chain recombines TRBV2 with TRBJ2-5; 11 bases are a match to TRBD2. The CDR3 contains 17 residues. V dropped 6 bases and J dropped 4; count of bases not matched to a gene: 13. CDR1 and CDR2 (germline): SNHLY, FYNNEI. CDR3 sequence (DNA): TGTGCCAGCAGCGGGAGGGCGATAGCGGGAGGGCGAGAGACCCAGTACTTC. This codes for CASSGRAIAGGRETQYF.

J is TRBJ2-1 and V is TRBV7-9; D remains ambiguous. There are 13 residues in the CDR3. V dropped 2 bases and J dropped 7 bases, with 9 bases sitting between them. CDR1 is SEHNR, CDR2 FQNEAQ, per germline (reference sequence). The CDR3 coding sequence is TGTGCCAGCAGCTTACTCCCCGTGAATGAGCAGTTCTTC. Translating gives CASSLLPVNEQFF.

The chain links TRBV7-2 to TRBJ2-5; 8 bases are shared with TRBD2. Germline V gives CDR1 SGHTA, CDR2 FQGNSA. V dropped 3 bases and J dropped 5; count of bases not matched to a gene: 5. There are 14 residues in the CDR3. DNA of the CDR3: TGTGCCAGCAGCTTTCAGCGGGGGAGGGAGACCCAGTACTTC. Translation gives CASSFQRGRETQYF. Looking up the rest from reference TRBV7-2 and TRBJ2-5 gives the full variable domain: GAGVSQSPSNKVTEKGKDVELRCDPISGHTALYWYRQSLGQGLEFLIYFQGNSAPDKSGLPSDRFSAERTGGSVSTLTIQRTQQEDSAVYLCASSFQRGRETQYFGPGTRLLVL.

DNA of the CDR3: TGTGCCAGCAGTTCTACTCTAGCGGGAAGGGCAGATACGCAGTATTTT. Its protein is CASSSTLAGRADTQYF. The J gene is TRBJ2-3, the V gene TRBV28; 9 nucleotides match TRBD2. V shed 4 bases, J shed 4 bases, and the junction held 9 bases outside the gene matches. Germline CDR1 is MDHEN and CDR2 is SYDVKM. The CDR3 is made up of 16 amino acids.

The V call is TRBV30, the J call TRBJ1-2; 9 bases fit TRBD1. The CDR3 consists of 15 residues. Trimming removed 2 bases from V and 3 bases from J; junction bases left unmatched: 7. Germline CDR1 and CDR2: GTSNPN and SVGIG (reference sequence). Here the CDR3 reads CAWSPPGTGYYGYTF. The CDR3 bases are TGTGCCTGGAGTCCCCCCGGGACAGGGTACTATGGCTACACCTTC.

The CDR3 protein is CASSKGQPHQGDTQYF. The CDR3 nucleotides read TGTGCCAGCAGCAAGGGACAGCCTCACCAGGGAGATACGCAGTATTTT. The chain uses TRBV5-4 and TRBJ2-3; 7 nucleotides match TRBD1. From germline, CDR1 is SGHNT and CDR2 YYREEE (reference sequence). J lost 5 bases, V lost 4 bases, and 13 bases had no gene match. The CDR3 runs 16 residues.

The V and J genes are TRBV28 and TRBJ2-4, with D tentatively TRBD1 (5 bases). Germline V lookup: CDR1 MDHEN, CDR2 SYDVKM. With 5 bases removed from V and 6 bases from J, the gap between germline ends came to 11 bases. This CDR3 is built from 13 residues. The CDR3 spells CASSVRRGNIQYF. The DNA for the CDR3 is TGTGCCAGCAGTGTTCGTAGGGGAAACATTCAGTACTTC.

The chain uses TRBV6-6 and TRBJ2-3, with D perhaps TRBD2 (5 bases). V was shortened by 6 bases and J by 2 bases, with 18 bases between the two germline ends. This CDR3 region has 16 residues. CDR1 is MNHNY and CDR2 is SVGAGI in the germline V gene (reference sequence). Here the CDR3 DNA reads TGTGCCAGCAGCCGAACACTAGACCTAGCCACAGATACGCAGTATTTT. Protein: CASSRTLDLATDTQYF.

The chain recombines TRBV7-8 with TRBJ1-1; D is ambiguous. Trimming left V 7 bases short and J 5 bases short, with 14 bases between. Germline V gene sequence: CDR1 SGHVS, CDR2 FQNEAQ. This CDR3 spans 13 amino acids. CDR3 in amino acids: CASTERALTEAFF. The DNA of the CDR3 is TGTGCCAGCACGGAGAGAGCTTTGACTGAAGCTTTCTTT.

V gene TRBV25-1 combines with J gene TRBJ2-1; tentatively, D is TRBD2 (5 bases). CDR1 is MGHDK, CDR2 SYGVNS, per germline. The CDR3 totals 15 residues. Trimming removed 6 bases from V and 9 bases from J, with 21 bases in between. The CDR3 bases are TGTGCCAGCAGGGCCGCGCTAGCAGAGTACGCTGAGCAGTTCTTC. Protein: CASRAALAEYAEQFF.

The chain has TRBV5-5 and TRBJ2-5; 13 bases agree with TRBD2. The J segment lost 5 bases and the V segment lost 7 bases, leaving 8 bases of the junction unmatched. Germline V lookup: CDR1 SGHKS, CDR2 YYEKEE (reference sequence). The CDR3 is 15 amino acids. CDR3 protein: CASEGLAGVPETQYF. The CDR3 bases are TGTGCCAGCGAAGGACTAGCGGGAGTCCCCGAGACCCAGTACTTC.

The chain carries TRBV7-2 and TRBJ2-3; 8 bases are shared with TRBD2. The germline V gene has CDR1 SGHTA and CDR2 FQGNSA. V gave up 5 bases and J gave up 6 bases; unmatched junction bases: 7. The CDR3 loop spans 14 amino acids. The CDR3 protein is CASSPGGVRDTQYF. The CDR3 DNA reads TGTGCCAGCAGCCCCGGGGGGGTTAGGGATACGCAGTATTTT.

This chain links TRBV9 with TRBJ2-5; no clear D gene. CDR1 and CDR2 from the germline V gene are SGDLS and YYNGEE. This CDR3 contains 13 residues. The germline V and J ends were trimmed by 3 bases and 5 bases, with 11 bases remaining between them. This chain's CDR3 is CASSGAGLETQYF. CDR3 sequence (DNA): TGTGCCAGCAGCGGGGCTGGGCTCGAGACCCAGTACTTC.

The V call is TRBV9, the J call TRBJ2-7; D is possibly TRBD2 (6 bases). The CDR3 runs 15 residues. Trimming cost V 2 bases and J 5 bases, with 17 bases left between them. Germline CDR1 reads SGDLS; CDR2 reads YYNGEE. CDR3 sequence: CASSVEGQGVDEQYF. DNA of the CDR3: TGTGCCAGCAGCGTGGAGGGGCAGGGTGTCGACGAGCAGTACTTC.

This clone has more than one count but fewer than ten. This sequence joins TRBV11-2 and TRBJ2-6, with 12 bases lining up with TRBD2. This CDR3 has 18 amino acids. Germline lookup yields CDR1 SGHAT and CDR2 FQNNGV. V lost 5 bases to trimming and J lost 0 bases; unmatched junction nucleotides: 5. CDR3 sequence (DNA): TGTGCCAGCAGCAAACTAGCGGGAGGTCTCTCTGGGGCCAACGTCCTGACTTTC. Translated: CASSKLAGGLSGANVLTF.

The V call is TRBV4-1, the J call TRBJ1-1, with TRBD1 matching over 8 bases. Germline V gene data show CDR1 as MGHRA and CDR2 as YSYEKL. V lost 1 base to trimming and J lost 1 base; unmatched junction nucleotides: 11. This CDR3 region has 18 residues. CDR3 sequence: CASSQGAGQVFRNTEAFF. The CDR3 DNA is TGCGCCAGCAGCCAAGGGGCGGGACAGGTATTTAGGAACACTGAAGCTTTCTTT.

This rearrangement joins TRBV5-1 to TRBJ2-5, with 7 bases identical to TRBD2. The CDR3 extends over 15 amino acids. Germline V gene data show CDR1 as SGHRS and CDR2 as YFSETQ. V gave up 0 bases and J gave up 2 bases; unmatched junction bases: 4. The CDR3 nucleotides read TGCGCCAGCAGCTTGGGGCTAGCGGATCAAGAGACCCAGTACTTC. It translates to CASSLGLADQETQYF.

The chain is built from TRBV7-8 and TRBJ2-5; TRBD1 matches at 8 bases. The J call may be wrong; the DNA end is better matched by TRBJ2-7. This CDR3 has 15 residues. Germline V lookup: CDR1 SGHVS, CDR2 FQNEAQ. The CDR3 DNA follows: TGTGCCAGCAGCCCCAGGACAGGGACCCCCTACGAGCAGTACTTC. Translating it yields CASSPRTGTPYEQYF.